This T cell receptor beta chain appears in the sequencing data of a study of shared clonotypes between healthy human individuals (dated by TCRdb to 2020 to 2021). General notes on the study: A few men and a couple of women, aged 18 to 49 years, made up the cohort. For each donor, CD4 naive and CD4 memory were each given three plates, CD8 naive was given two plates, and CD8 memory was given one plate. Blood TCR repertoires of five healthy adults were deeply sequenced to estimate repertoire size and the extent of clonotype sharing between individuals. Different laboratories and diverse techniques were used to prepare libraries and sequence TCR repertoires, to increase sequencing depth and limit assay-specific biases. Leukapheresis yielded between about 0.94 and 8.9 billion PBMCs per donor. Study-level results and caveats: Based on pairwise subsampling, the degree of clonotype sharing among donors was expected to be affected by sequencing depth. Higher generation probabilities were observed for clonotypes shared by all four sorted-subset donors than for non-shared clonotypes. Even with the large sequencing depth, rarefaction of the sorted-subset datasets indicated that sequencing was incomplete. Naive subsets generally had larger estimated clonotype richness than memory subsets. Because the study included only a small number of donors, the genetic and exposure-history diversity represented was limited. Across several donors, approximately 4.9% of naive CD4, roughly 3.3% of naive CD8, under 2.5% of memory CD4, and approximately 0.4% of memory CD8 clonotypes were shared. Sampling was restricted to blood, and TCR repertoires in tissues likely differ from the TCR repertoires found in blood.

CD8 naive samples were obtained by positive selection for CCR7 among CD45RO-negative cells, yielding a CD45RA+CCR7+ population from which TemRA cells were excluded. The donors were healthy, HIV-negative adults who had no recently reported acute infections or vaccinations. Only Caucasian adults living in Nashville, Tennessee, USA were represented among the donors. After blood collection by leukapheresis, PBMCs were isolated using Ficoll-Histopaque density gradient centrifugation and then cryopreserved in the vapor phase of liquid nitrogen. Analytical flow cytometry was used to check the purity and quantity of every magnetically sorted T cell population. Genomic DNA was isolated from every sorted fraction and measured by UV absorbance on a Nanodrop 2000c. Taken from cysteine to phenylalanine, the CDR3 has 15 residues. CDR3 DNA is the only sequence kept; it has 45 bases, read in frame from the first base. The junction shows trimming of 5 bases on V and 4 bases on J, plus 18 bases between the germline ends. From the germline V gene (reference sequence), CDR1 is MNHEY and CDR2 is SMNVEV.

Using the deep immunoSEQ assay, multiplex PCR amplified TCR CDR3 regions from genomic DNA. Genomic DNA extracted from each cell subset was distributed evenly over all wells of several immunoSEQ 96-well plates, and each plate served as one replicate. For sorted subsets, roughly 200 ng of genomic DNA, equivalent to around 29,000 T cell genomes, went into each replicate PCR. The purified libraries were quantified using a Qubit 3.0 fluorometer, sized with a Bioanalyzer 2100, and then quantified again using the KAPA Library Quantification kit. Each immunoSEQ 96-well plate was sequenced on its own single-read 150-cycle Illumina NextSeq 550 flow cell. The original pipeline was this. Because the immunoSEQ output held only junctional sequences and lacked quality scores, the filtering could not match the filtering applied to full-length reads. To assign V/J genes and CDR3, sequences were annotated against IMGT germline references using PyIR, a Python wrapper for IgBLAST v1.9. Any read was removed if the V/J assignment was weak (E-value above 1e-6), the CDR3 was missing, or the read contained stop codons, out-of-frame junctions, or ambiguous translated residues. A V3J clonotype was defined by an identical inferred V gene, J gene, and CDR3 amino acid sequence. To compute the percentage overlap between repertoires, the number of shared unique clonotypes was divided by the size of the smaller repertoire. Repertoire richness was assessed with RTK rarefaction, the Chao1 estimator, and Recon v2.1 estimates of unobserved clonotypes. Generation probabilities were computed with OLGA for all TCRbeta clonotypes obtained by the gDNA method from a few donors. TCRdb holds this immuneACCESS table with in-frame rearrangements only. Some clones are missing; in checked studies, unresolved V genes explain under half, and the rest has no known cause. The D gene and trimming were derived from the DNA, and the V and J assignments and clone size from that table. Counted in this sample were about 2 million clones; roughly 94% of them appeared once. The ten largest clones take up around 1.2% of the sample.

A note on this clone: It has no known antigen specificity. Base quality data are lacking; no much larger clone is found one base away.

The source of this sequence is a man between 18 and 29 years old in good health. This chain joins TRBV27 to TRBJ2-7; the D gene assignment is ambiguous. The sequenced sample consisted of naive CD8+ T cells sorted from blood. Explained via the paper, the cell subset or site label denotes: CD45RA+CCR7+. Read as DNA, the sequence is TGTGCCAGCAGTATCCGACCCGAAGGTGGATACGAGCAGTACTTC. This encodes CASSIRPEGGYEQYF.